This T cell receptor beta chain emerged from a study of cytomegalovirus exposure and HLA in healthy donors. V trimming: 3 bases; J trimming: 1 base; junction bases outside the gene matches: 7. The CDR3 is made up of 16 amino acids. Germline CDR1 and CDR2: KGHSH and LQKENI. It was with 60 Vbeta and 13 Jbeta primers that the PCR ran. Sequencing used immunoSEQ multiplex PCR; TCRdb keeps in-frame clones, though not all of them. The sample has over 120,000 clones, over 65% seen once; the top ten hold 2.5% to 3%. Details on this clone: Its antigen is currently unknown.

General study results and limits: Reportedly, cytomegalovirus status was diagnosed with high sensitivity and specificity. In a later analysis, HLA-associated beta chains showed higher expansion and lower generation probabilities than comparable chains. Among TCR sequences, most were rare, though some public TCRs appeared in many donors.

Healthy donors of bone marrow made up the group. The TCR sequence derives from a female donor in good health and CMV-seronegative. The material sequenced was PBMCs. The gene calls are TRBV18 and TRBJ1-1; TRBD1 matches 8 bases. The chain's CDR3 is CASSPLGTGPNTEAFF. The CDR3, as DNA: TGTGCCAGCTCACCGCTAGGGACAGGCCCGAACACTGAAGCTTTCTTT.